This T cell receptor beta chain appears in the sequencing data of a study of beta chain features in type 1 diabetes. The single heparinised draw taken from each donor contained approximately 120 mL of blood on average. Via CD45RO/CCR7/CD25/CD127/CD95/CD27, cells of the CD4+ naive, central memory, regulatory and stem cell-like memory subsets were sorted. About this clone: Its antigen is still unknown.

Study-level findings and limits: The cDNA sequencing approach could over-represent high-TCR-expressing cells. Here, the possible influence of HLA type (on TCRB rearrangement) remained unresolved.

Trimming took 3 bases from V and 0 from J, leaving 13 bases between them. The CDR3 sequence is 16 residues long. The germline gives CDR1 SGHRS, CDR2 YFSETQ. All of the isolated RNA was reverse transcribed, so expressed TCRB transcripts were sequenced. TCRdb's table, derived via immunoSEQ multiplex PCR, lists solely in-frame clones and lacks some. The sample has over 40,000 clones, roughly 50% seen once. The chain employs TRBV5-1 and TRBJ2-1, with D perhaps matching TRBD1 (6 bases). The sequencing sample was made of stem cell memory CD4+ T cells from blood. The receptor comes from a woman under 40 in good health. CDR3 amino acids: CASSSRQDFSYNEQFF. The CDR3 DNA reads as TGCGCCAGCAGCTCTAGACAGGATTTCTCCTACAATGAGCAGTTCTTC.